These 32 T cell receptor beta chains share one sample of origin, sequenced in a study of T cells in Graves' hyperthyroidism and ophthalmopathy. There were TCR beta CDR3 regions amplified from RNA transcripts. In the first-round RT-PCR of the TCR CDR3, the HTBI primer set was used. TCRdb reprocessed the multiplex PCR reads via MiXCR and lists one record per CDR3 protein. The sample includes 750,000 to 950,000 distinct CDR3 sequences, around 39% of them seen just once. Sequencing was performed on blood. The receptors originated from a man between 18 and 35 years old with Graves' hyperthyroidism.

The chain joins TRBV11-2 to TRBJ2-2; 7 bases line up with TRBD2. In germline, CDR1 is SGHAT, CDR2 FQNNGV. The CDR3 covers 17 residues. Trimming removed 0 bases from V and 1 base from J; junction bases left unmatched: 5. The CDR3 sequence is CASSLDGWGGNTGELFF. The CDR3 DNA sequence: TGTGCCAGCAGCTTAGATGGGTGGGGGGGGAACACCGGGGAGCTGTTTTTT. Looking up the rest from reference TRBV11-2 and TRBJ2-2 gives the full variable domain: EAGVAQSPRYKIIEKRQSVAFWCNPISGHATLYWYQQILGQGPKLLIQFQNNGVVDDSQLPKDRFSAERLKGVDSTLKIQPAKLEDSAVYLCASSLDGWGGNTGELFFGEGSRLTVL.

The rearrangement links TRBV12-3 or TRBV12-4 to TRBJ2-7; D possibly uses TRBD1 or TRBD2 (5 bases each). The CDR3 is 14 amino acids. The V end was cut by 7 bases, the J end by 5 bases, with 18 bases between. This CDR3 reads CASIPLRGFNEQYF. The DNA of the CDR3 is TGTGCCAGCATTCCGTTGAGGGGATTCAACGAGCAGTACTTC.

Here the CDR3 DNA reads TGTGCCAGCAGTTTCGTAGGAGGCGGGGAGCTGTTTTTT. Translated, it gives CASSFVGGGELFF. The rearrangement uses TRBV12-3 or TRBV12-4 and TRBJ2-2; perhaps TRBD2 as D (5 bases). The CDR3 runs 13 residues. Trimming removed 3 bases from V and 7 bases from J, with 9 bases in between.

Turning to this clonotype: Likely a read error: the CDR3 ends without its conserved phenylalanine or tryptophan. The limits of the CDR3 on the DNA are not certain, so only TCRdb's listed CDR3 is given. The CDR3 protein is CATSREYS. The genes are TRBV15 and TRBJ2-7. In germline, CDR1 is LNHNV, CDR2 YYDKDF (reference sequence). Both ends counted, the CDR3 spans 8 residues.

This clonotype appeared once. The junction does not match germline at one end; this may be a read error. The genes are TRBV5-8 and TRBJ1-2; D is possibly TRBD1 (5 bases). The CDR3 has 12 residues. Looked up from germline, CDR1 is SGHTS and CDR2 is YDEGEE. CDR3 sequence: CASSPRTYGCTF. CDR3 DNA: TGTGCCAGCAGCCCCCGGACATATGGCTGCACCTTC. Full variable domain (remainder filled in from reference TRBV5-8 and TRBJ1-2): EAGVTQSPTHLIKTRGQQATLRCSPISGHTSVYWYQQALGLGLQFLLWYDEGEERNRGNFPPRFSGRQFPNYSSELNVNALELEDSALYLCASSPRTYGCTFGSGTRLTVV.

In its sample, this clonotype was seen a few times. This chain joins TRBV20-1 and TRBJ2-7, with D perhaps matching TRBD1 (6 bases). Trimming removed 6 bases from V and 0 bases from J, with 15 bases in between. The germline V gene encodes CDR1 DFQATT and CDR2 SNEGSKA (reference sequence). CDR3 length: 14 residues. The CDR3 spells CSAPDRKSSYEQYF. The CDR3, as DNA: TGCAGTGCCCCAGACAGGAAAAGCTCCTACGAGCAGTACTTC.

The V gene is TRBV7-9, the J gene TRBJ2-7; 11 positions match TRBD2. Losses at the gene ends were 5 bases for V and 5 bases for J; bases not matched to a gene: 20. There are 19 residues in the CDR3. The germline CDR1 and CDR2 sequences are SEHNR and FQNEAQ (reference sequence). The CDR3 DNA is TGTGCCAGCAGCCCCTTTTGGGGACTAGCGGAAAACCTAGGAGACGAGCAGTACTTC. Its protein product is CASSPFWGLAENLGDEQYF.

A few counts support this clonotype. This chain uses TRBV12-3 or TRBV12-4 with TRBJ1-4; TRBD1 is a possible D gene (5 bases). V was shortened by 6 bases and J by 8 bases, with 10 bases between the two germline ends. The CDR3 has 12 amino acids. The CDR3 here is CASSSREEKLFF. The CDR3 coding sequence is TGTGCCAGCAGCTCCAGGGAGGAAAAACTGTTTTTT.

This clonotype has a single count. The chain is built from TRBV29-1 and TRBJ2-7; D call uncertain. V shed 6 bases and J shed 3 bases, with 12 bases lying between them. The CDR3 is 12 amino acids. Germline lookup yields CDR1 SQVTM and CDR2 ANQGSEA. Written as DNA, the CDR3 is TGCAGCGTAGGTCAGAGGAACTACGAGCAGTACTTC. Translating it yields CSVGQRNYEQYF.

This clonotype was detected ten times or more. The V call is TRBV29-1, the J call TRBJ1-1, with D uncertain. Trimming stripped 6 bases from V and 4 bases from J, with 12 bases between. The germline CDR1 and CDR2 sequences are SQVTM and ANQGSEA. The CDR3 has 12 amino acids. The CDR3 region is CSVGGLGTEAFF. In DNA form, the CDR3 reads TGCAGCGTGGGAGGACTGGGCACTGAAGCTTTCTTT. Using reference TRBV29-1 and TRBJ1-1 for the parts outside the CDR3, the full variable domain is SAVISQKPSRDICQRGTSLTIQCQVDSQVTMMFWYRQQPGQSLTLIATANQGSEATYESGFVIDKFPISRPNLTFSTLTVSNMSPEDSSIYLCSVGGLGTEAFFGQGTRLTVV.

In this sample, this clonotype turned up a few times. The J gene is TRBJ2-6, the V gene TRBV7-9; no definite D call. Germline V gene lookup returns CDR1 SEHNR and CDR2 FQNEAQ (reference sequence). There are 15 residues in the CDR3. Between the trimmed V and J ends, which lost 6 bases and 0 bases, there was a span of 9 bases. This chain's CDR3 is CASRPFNSGANVLTF. The CDR3 DNA is TGTGCCAGCAGACCCTTCAACTCTGGGGCCAACGTCCTGACTTTC.

This clonotype was detected ten times or more. J is TRBJ1-1 and V is TRBV9; no reliable D call. The V gene's germline CDR1 is SGDLS and CDR2 YYNGEE. Trimming shortened V by 1 base and J by 5 bases, and 9 bases separated the two germline ends. The CDR3 consists of 13 residues. The CDR3 coding sequence is TGTGCCAGCAGCGTAAGCCAGGCAACTGAAGCTTTCTTT. Translating it yields CASSVSQATEAFF. The full variable domain, with the rest looked up from reference TRBV9 and TRBJ1-1, is DSGVTQTPKHLITATGQRVTLRCSPRSGDLSVYWYQQSLDQGLQFLIQYYNGEERAKGNILERFSAQQFPDLHSELNLSSLELGDSALYFCASSVSQATEAFFGQGTRLTVV.

This clonotype has just a few counts. The chain couples TRBV7-2 to TRBJ2-5; 8 bases line up with TRBD1. Unmatched junction bases numbered 11, after V lost 0 bases and J lost 5 bases. The length of the CDR3 is 17 residues. Germline values: CDR1 SGHTA, CDR2 FQGNSA. CDR3 residues: CASSLAPAGGPWETQYF. The CDR3 coding sequence is TGTGCCAGCAGCTTAGCGCCGGCAGGGGGCCCGTGGGAGACCCAGTACTTC.

This clonotype was picked up a small number of times. This chain uses TRBV19 with TRBJ1-2, with 10 bases that match TRBD1. The V gene end was trimmed by 3 bases and the J gene end by 4 bases; junction bases not matched to a gene: 2. The CDR3 consists of 14 residues. Germline V gene sequence: CDR1 LNHDA, CDR2 SQIVND (reference sequence). The CDR3: CASSIGTGAYGYTF. The CDR3 coding sequence is TGTGCCAGTAGTATTGGGACAGGGGCCTATGGCTACACCTTC.

This clonotype was observed many times. V gene TRBV4-1 combines with J gene TRBJ1-1; TRBD1 is a possible D gene (6 bases). Germline V gives CDR1 MGHRA, CDR2 YSYEKL. V dropped 3 bases and J dropped 7 bases, with 6 bases sitting between them. This CDR3 has 11 residues. The CDR3 nucleotides are TGCGCCAGCAGCCAGGACAGTGAAGCTTTCTTT. This sequence encodes CASSQDSEAFF.

The chain uses TRBV6-5 and TRBJ1-2; 8 nucleotides align to TRBD1. The CDR3 totals 13 residues. The germline V gene encodes CDR1 MNHEY and CDR2 SVGAGI. The V gene end was trimmed by 6 bases and the J gene end by 8 bases; junction bases not matched to a gene: 8. In nucleotides, the CDR3 is TGTGCCAGCAGCCAGGACAGGGAAGAAGGCTACACCTTC. Amino acid sequence: CASSQDREEGYTF.

The chain combines TRBV19 with TRBJ2-7, with D perhaps TRBD1 or TRBD2 (5 bases each). Germline CDR1 LNHDA, CDR2 SQIVND (reference sequence). CDR3 length: 15 residues. The V end lost 5 bases, the J end lost 0 bases, and 14 bases lay between the germline ends. In DNA, the CDR3 is TGTGCCAGTAGTCAAGCCGGGACCCACTCCTACGAGCAGTACTTC. Residues: CASSQAGTHSYEQYF.

The table lists this clonotype with many counts. The V call is TRBV7-9, the J call TRBJ1-4, with 9 bases fitting TRBD1. CDR1 is SEHNR, CDR2 FQNEAQ, per germline (reference sequence). With 5 bases clipped from V and 5 bases from J, the junction kept 6 bases outside the gene matches. This CDR3 has 15 residues. For the CDR3, the DNA is TGTGCCAGCAGCCCTAGGGACAGGGCGAATGAAAAACTGTTTTTT. This sequence encodes CASSPRDRANEKLFF.

Many counts were recorded for this clonotype. V and J are TRBV10-3 and TRBJ1-6; the match to TRBD1 covers 11 bases. V lost 6 bases, J lost 8 bases, and 3 bases stayed unmatched. This CDR3 has 14 amino acids. Germline V CDR1 and CDR2: ENHRY, SYGVKD. CDR3: CAIRPGQGDSPLHF. The CDR3 nucleotides read TGTGCCATCAGGCCGGGACAGGGGGATTCACCCCTCCACTTT.

The rearrangement links TRBV2 to TRBJ1-1; no clear D. CDR3 size: 14 residues. V gave up 5 bases and J gave up 2 bases, with 12 bases separating them. CDR1 is SNHLY and CDR2 is FYNNEI in the germline V gene. Written as DNA, the CDR3 is TGTGCCAGCAGTTTGGAGTTAATTAACACTGAAGCTTTCTTT. Its protein is CASSLELINTEAFF.

As regards this clonotype: Given a much more abundant clone one base away, this may be a read error. V usage is TRBV12-3 or TRBV12-4 and J usage is TRBJ2-5; perhaps TRBD2 as D (6 bases). The CDR3 has 13 residues. CDR3 residues: CASSKRRGEAQYF. In DNA, the CDR3 is TGTGCCAGCAGCAAGCGGAGGGGAGAGGCCCAGTACTTC.

The chain couples TRBV12-3 or TRBV12-4 to TRBJ2-7, with 9 positions matching TRBD1. V lost 6 bases, J lost 6 bases, and 9 bases stayed unmatched. This CDR3 has 14 amino acids. This CDR3 is CASRIGTGSREQYF. The DNA of the CDR3 is TGTGCCAGCAGGATCGGGACAGGGTCTCGCGAGCAGTACTTC.

This chain uses TRBV19 with TRBJ1-1; weak D call: TRBD1 (5 bases). The CDR3 spans 12 residues. The V end was cut by 8 bases, the J end by 6 bases, with 13 bases between. Germline V gene lookup returns CDR1 LNHDA and CDR2 SQIVND (reference sequence). The CDR3 region has the DNA TGTGCCAGTTACCTCCGGGACTCTGAAGCTTTCTTT. It encodes CASYLRDSEAFF.

The genes are TRBV2 and TRBJ2-2, with 9 positions matching TRBD2. There are 15 residues in the CDR3. Germline-derived CDR1 and CDR2 are SNHLY and FYNNEI. Trimming removed 3 bases from V and 5 bases from J; junction bases left unmatched: 4. CDR3 protein: CASSDRLAGTGELFF. CDR3 DNA: TGTGCCAGCAGTGATCGGCTAGCGGGGACCGGGGAGCTGTTTTTT.

This chain uses TRBV2 with TRBJ1-4; D call uncertain. Trimming left V 4 bases short and J 8 bases short, with 11 bases between. In germline, CDR1 is SNHLY, CDR2 FYNNEI. The length of the CDR3 is 13 residues. CDR3 residues: CASSARMGEKLFF. CDR3 in DNA: TGTGCCAGCAGTGCCAGGATGGGGGAAAAACTGTTTTTT.

This chain joins TRBV11-2 and TRBJ2-7; 12 bases map to TRBD1. Germline V gene data show CDR1 as SGHAT and CDR2 as FQNNGV. The CDR3 contains 14 residues. Trimming took 5 bases from V and 7 from J; bases not matched to a gene: 6. This CDR3 is CASSAGQGALEQYF. The CDR3 bases are TGTGCCAGCAGCGCGGGACAGGGGGCGCTGGAGCAGTACTTC.

The sample holds one count of this clonotype. A much larger clone lies one base from this, so it may be a read error. The rearrangement joins TRBV29-1 to TRBJ1-2; D remains ambiguous. This CDR3 is 11 amino acids long. Germline CDR1 SQVTM, CDR2 ANQGSEA. The CDR3 DNA is TGCAGCGTTCCGGCCACTTATGGCTACGCCTTC. Residues: CSVPATYGYAF.

This rearrangement joins TRBV14 to TRBJ2-7; perhaps D is TRBD1 or TRBD2 (5 bases each). This CDR3 spans 17 amino acids. Germline loops: CDR1 SGHDN, CDR2 FVKESK. Trimming shortened V by 5 bases and J by 2 bases, and 22 bases separated the two germline ends. The CDR3 protein is CASSTYLPGTGPYEQYF. The CDR3, as DNA: TGTGCCAGCAGCACCTACCTTCCCGGGACGGGGCCCTACGAGCAGTACTTC.

This clonotype occurred a few times. The J gene is TRBJ1-1, the V gene TRBV12-3 or TRBV12-4; unclear D gene. The length of the CDR3 is 13 residues. V was pared by 3 bases and J by 7 bases, with 12 bases between. DNA of the CDR3: TGTGCCAGCAGTTTTGAGATCGATAGTGAAGCTTTCTTT. Its translation: CASSFEIDSEAFF.

This clonotype has ten or more counts. The chain employs TRBV2 and TRBJ2-7, with D perhaps TRBD1 or TRBD2 (5 bases each). CDR3 length: 14 amino acids. V lost 0 bases to trimming and J lost 6 bases, with 12 bases between them. Germline V gene sequence: CDR1 SNHLY, CDR2 FYNNEI. The CDR3 DNA sequence: TGTGCCAGCAGTGAAGCGAAACTGAGGGGCGAGCAGTACTTC. It specifies CASSEAKLRGEQYF. Full variable domain (remainder filled in from reference TRBV2 and TRBJ2-7): EPEVTQTPSHQVTQMGQEVILRCVPISNHLYFYWYRQILGQKVEFLVSFYNNEISEKSEIFDDQFSVERPDGSNFTLKIRSTKLEDSAMYFCASSEAKLRGEQYFGPGTRLTVT.

This clonotype was recorded at least ten times. The rearrangement links TRBV7-6 to TRBJ2-7, with a tentative D call TRBD1 (5 bases). This CDR3 region has 12 residues. Trimming pared 5 bases from V and 6 bases from J, leaving 11 bases between. CDR1 is SGHVS, CDR2 FNYEAQ, per germline. As DNA, the CDR3 is TGTGCCAGCAGCCCAGAAGGGGCCGAGCAGTACTTC. Protein sequence: CASSPEGAEQYF.

This clonotype was recorded at least ten times. As DNA, the CDR3 is TGTGCCAGCAGCCTATCGGACGCATTTTCACCCCTCCACTTT. Its translation is CASSLSDAFSPLHF. The chain couples TRBV5-6 to TRBJ1-6; no reliable D call. V shed 4 bases and J shed 9 bases, with 14 bases lying between them. CDR3 size: 14 residues. Germline CDR1 reads SGHDT; CDR2 reads YYEEEE.